This T cell receptor beta chain is from a study of cytomegalovirus exposure and HLA in healthy donors. Germline V CDR1 and CDR2: SGHDN, FVKESK. This CDR3 contains 17 residues. A multiplex PCR was run with 60 Vbeta primers and 13 Jbeta primers. The method was immunoSEQ multiplex PCR; TCRdb's version includes in-frame clones alone and lacks a portion of them. The sample lists some 210,000 clones; roughly 76% were seen once. The clonotype was recovered from a woman in her thirties in good health and CMV-seropositive. The J gene is TRBJ2-5, the V gene TRBV14; 9 nucleotides match TRBD1. The assigned J gene may be wrong: the sequence end matches TRBJ2-7 better. Sequencing was done on a sample of PBMCs. In nucleotides, the CDR3 is TGTGCCAGCAGCCAAGATCGAAGGACAGGGGTTCCCTACGAGCAGTACTTC. It yields the protein CASSQDRRTGVPYEQYF.